This T cell receptor beta chain emerged from a study of tumor-infiltrating lymphocytes in primary liver carcinoma. Germline DNA was extracted alongside blood RNA, which was obtained from unsorted whole blood. Total RNA (around 0.45 ug) served as template for TCR beta cDNA synthesis primed by a constant-region primer. What produced the TCR beta libraries was three nested multiplex PCR rounds using slightly modified ARM-PCR. In the first two PCR rounds, TRBV1-TRBV30 forward primers were paired with a C-beta reverse primer, and each round lasted approximately 9 cycles. TCRdb itself ran the multiplex PCR reads through MiXCR, one entry per CDR3 protein. Among some 180,000 distinct CDR3 sequences listed, approximately 60% were seen once. Concerning this clonotype: Its antigen is not known.

Whole-study results and caveats: Tumors had a top-250-clone fraction that was significantly higher than blood (p = 0.039).

This CDR3 spans 15 amino acids. CDR1 is LGHNA and CDR2 is YNFKEQ in the germline V gene. The junction had 3 bases not matched to a gene; V was cut back by 2 bases and J by 5 bases. This clonotype originated in a man in his forties with primary liver carcinoma and hepatitis B virus infection. The sequenced sample consisted of peripheral blood. The chain links TRBV4-2 to TRBJ2-1, with 10 bases lining up with TRBD2. CDR3 residues: CASSQLAGDNNEQFF. The CDR3 coding sequence is TGTGCCAGCAGCCAACTAGCGGGAGACAACAATGAGCAGTTCTTC.